This is a list of T cell receptor beta chains from one sample in a study of technical replicates of blood from a few donors. Repertoires were generated with immunoSEQ multiplex PCR, while TCRdb's copy carries only in-frame clones and drops some. The sample comprises tens of thousands of clones, about 90% of which are singletons, and less than 0.5% rests with the top ten. Sequenced: T cells isolated from PBMCs. These receptors originate from a human donor in good health. Each CDR3 is given without its conserved first and last residue.

V gene,J gene,CDR3 protein
TRBV7-6,TRBJ2-1,ASSLEREGYNEQF
TRBV11-2,TRBJ2-3,ASSFRGVTDTQY
TRBV18,TRBJ1-1,ASSPDGYTEAF
TRBV27,TRBJ2-1,ASGRFNEQF
TRBV6-5,TRBJ1-2,ASSFSGNYGYT
TRBV5-1,TRBJ1-3,ASSFGDRGRNTIY
TRBV27,TRBJ1-5,ASSVDRGRQPQH
TRBV5-6,TRBJ2-7,ASSPDISYEQY
TRBV10-1,TRBJ2-2,ASVPGQGGTGELF
TRBV18,TRBJ2-3,ASSPPVGQGGDTQY
TRBV4-2,TRBJ1-2,ASSQEVTTPSGGYT
TRBV5-7,TRBJ2-7,ASSLPRGGRLEQY
TRBV11-3,TRBJ2-1,ASSLVSGRAHEQF
TRBV29-1,TRBJ2-5,SVEGGEIEETQY
TRBV6-5,TRBJ2-3,ASSKGREVDTQY
TRBV7-3,TRBJ2-3,ASPLNFGTGGDGTDTQY
TRBV4-3,TRBJ2-1,ASSRILAGGANEQF
TRBV7-2,TRBJ1-2,ASSIGTGFGYT
TRBV4-2,TRBJ2-7,ASSLYGGGPEISYEQY
TRBV13,TRBJ2-3,ASSLTSSGDTQY
TRBV30,TRBJ1-2,AWSGSTEIYGYT
TRBV19,TRBJ2-1,ASSPLAGWDNEQF
TRBV29-1,TRBJ1-1,SAGALNTEAF
TRBV6-6,TRBJ1-2,ASSLTTGEYGYT
TRBV6-5,TRBJ1-4,ASSPTDGLKLF
TRBV27,TRBJ2-5,ASSSPWTGGVGTQY
TRBV5-1,TRBJ1-2,ASSRDRGSYGYT
TRBV29-1,TRBJ1-1,SVRGMNTEAF
TRBV10-3,TRBJ1-1,AISVATSTGGQNTEAF
TRBV5-1,TRBJ2-7,ASSLGDRGYEQY
TRBV10-1,TRBJ1-5,ASSEGGDQPQH
TRBV2,TRBJ2-2,ASSDGHSNTGELF
TRBV10-3,TRBJ2-2,AISHERDYPGELF
TRBV11-1,TRBJ2-1,ASSWGTGGLDEQF
TRBV4-1,TRBJ2-3,ASSQESTTTQY
TRBV19,TRBJ1-5,ASSNRQSFNQPQH
TRBV15,TRBJ2-6,ATSSGSGANVLT
TRBV6-6,TRBJ2-7,ASSYEGSSYEQY
TRBV9,TRBJ2-7,ASSVEGAGEQY
TRBV18,TRBJ1-4,ASSPQGGANEKLF
TRBV28,TRBJ2-1,ASSSGLAGGEQF
TRBV28,TRBJ1-1,ASSLGTGVHTEAF
TRBV19,TRBJ1-3,ASGFQGVSGNTIY
TRBV7-6,TRBJ2-7,ASSLERSREQY
TRBV4-1,TRBJ1-1,ASSYPGQKNTEAF